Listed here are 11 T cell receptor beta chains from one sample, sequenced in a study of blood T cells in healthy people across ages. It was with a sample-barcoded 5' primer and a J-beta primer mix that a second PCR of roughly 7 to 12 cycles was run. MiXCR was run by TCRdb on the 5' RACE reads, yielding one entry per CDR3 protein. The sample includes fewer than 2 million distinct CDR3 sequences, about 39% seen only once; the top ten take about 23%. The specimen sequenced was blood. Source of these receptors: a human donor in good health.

CDR3 bases: TGCGCCAGCAGCCAAGAAGCCCAGGGATATGGCTACACCTTC. The encoded protein is CASSQEAQGYGYTF. The chain is built from TRBV4-3 and TRBJ1-2, with D possibly being TRBD1 (5 bases). V lost 0 bases and J lost 5, with 10 bases in between. The CDR3 contains 14 residues. The germline gives CDR1 LGHNA, CDR2 YSLEER.

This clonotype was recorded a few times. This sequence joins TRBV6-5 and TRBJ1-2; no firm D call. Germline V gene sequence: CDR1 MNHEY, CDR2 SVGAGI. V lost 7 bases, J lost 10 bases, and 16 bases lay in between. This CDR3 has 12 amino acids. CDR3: CASTPGHGFYTF. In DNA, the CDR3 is TGTGCCAGCACCCCAGGTCACGGTTTCTACACCTTC.

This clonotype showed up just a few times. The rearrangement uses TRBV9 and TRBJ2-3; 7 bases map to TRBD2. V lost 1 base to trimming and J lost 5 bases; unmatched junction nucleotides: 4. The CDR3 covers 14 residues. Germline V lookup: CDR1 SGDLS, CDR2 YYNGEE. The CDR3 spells CASSVRLAEDTQYF. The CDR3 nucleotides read TGTGCCAGCAGCGTACGACTAGCAGAAGATACGCAGTATTTT. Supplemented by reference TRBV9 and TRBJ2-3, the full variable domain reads DSGVTQTPKHLITATGQRVTLRCSPRSGDLSVYWYQQSLDQGLQFLIQYYNGEERAKGNILERFSAQQFPDLHSELNLSSLELGDSALYFCASSVRLAEDTQYFGPGTRLTVL.

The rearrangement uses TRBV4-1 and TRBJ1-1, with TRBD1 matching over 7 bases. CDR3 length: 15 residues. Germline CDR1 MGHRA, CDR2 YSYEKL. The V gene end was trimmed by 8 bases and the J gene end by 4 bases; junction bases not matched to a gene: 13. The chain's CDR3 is CASRPGQGVVTEAFF. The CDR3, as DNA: TGCGCCAGCCGCCCAGGGCAGGGGGTGGTCACTGAAGCTTTCTTT.

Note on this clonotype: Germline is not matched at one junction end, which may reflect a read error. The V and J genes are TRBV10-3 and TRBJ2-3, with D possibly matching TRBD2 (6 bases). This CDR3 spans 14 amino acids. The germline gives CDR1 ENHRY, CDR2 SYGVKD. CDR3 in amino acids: CAISDHRDSETRYF. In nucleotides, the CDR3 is TGTGCCATCAGTGATCATAGGGACTCAGAAACGCGGTATTTT.

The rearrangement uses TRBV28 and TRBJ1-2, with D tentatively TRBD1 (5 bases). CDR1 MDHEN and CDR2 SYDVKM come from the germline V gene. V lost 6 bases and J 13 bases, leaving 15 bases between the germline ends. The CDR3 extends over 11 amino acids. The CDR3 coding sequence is TGTGCCAGCAGCCCCAAGACAGCTTTCACCTTC. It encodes CASSPKTAFTF.

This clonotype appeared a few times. This CDR3 is CASSHDQGTHNEQFF. The CDR3, as DNA: TGTGCCAGCAGCCACGACCAGGGTACCCACAATGAGCAGTTCTTC. J is TRBJ2-1 and V is TRBV7-2; D may be TRBD1 (5 bases). Germline values: CDR1 SGHTA, CDR2 FQGNSA. V lost 5 bases to trimming and J lost 5 bases, with 16 bases between them. The CDR3 has 15 residues.

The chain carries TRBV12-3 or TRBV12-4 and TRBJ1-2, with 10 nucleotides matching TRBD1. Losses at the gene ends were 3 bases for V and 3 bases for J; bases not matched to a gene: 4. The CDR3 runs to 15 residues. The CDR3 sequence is CASSLGTGAYYGYTF. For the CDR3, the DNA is TGTGCCAGCAGTTTGGGGACAGGGGCCTACTATGGCTACACCTTC.

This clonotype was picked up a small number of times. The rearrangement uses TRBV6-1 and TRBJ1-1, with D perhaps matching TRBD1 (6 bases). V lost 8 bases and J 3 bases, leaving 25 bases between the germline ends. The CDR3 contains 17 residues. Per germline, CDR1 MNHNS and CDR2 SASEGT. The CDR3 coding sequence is TGTGCCAGCCTCCACAAGTCAGGACAGATTGGGTACACTGAAGCTTTCTTT. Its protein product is CASLHKSGQIGYTEAFF.

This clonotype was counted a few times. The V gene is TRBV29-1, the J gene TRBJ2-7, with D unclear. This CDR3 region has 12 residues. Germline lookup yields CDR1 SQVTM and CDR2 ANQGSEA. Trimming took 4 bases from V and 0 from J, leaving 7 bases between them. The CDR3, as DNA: TGCAGCGTTGGCTTAGCCTCCTACGAGCAGTACTTC. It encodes CSVGLASYEQYF.

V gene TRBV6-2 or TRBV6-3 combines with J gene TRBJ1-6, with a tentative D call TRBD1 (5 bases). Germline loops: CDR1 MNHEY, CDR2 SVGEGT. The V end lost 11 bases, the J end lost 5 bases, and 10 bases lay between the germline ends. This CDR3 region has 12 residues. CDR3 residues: CASGTHNSPLHF. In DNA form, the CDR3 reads TGTGCCTCCGGGACTCATAATTCACCCCTCCACTTT.